This T cell receptor (beta chain) derives from a study of T cell responses to AZD1222 COVID-19 vaccine. Study observations and caveats: Females made up more of the donors, who were largely white British, and clonal diversity may have come out too low.

TCRdb's copy holds only in-frame clones and misses some; the assay was immunoSEQ multiplex PCR. This table holds some 180,000 clones, approximately 92% found once. Trimming pared 5 bases from V and 0 bases from J, leaving 11 bases between. Germline V gene data show CDR1 as SQVTM and CDR2 as ANQGSEA. This CDR3 contains 14 residues. This clone was found a few times. As yet, its antigen is unknown. The source is an adult in good health. J is TRBJ1-3 and V is TRBV29-1; a weak D match, TRBD1 (5 bases). Source: peripheral blood, taken on day 0 of AZD1222 vaccination. CDR3 sequence (DNA): TGCAGCGTTCTTCCAGGGAGCTCTGGAAACACCATATATTTT. This codes for CSVLPGSSGNTIYF.